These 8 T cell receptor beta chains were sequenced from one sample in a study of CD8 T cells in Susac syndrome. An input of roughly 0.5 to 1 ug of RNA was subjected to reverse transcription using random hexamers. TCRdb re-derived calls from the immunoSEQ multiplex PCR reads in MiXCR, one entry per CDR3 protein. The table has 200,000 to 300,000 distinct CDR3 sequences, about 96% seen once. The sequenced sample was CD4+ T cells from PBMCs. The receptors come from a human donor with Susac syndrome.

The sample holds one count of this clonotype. The CDR3 bases are TGCAGCGCCGAGGTTCATTCTGAAGCTTTCTTT. It codes for CSAEVHSEAFF. The chain is built from TRBV29-1 and TRBJ1-1; no reliable D call. This CDR3 has 11 amino acids. The V and J ends lost 7 bases and 6 bases respectively, with 12 bases between them. Germline V lookup: CDR1 SQVTM, CDR2 ANQGSEA.

CDR3 region: CASSPRGEFQFF. In DNA form, the CDR3 reads TGTGCCAGCAGCCCGCGAGGGGAATTCCAGTTCTTC. The chain is built from TRBV11-1 and TRBJ2-1; D assignment may be TRBD1 or TRBD2 (5 bases each). The CDR3 runs to 12 residues. CDR1 and CDR2 (germline): SGHAT, FQDESV (reference sequence). V lost 5 bases to trimming and J lost 13 bases, with 15 bases between them. The full variable domain, rest sourced from reference TRBV11-1 and TRBJ2-1, is EAEVAQSPRYKITEKSQAVAFWCDPISGHATLYWYRQILGQGPELLVQFQDESVVDDSQLPKDRFSAERLKGVDSTLKIQPAELGDSAMYLCASSPRGEFQFFGPGTRLTVL.

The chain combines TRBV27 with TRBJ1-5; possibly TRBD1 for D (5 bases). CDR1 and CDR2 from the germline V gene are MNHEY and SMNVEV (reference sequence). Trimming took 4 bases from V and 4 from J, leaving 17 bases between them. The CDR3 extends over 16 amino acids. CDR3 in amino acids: CASSSHRLIGNQPQHF. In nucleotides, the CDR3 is TGTGCCAGCAGTTCCCACAGGTTGATCGGGAATCAGCCCCAGCATTTT.

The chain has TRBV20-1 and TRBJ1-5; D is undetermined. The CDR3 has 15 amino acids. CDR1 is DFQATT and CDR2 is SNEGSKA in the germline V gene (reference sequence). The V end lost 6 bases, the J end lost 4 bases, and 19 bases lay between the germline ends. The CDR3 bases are TGCAGTGCACCGGTTGGGCCCTTGCTTAATCAGCCCCAGCATTTT. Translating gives CSAPVGPLLNQPQHF.

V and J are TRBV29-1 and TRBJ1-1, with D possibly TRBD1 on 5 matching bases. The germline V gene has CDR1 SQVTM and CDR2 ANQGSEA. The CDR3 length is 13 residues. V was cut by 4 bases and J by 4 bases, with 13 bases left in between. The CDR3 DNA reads TGCAGCGTTGTTACAGGTTGGGGCACTGAAGCTTTCTTT. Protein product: CSVVTGWGTEAFF.

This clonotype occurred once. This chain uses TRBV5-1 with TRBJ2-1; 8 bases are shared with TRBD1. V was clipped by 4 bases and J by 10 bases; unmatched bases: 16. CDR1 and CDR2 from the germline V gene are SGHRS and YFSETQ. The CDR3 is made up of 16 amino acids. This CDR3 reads CASSGETGAGLREQFF. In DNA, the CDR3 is TGCGCCAGCAGCGGAGAGACAGGGGCTGGGCTCAGGGAGCAGTTCTTC.

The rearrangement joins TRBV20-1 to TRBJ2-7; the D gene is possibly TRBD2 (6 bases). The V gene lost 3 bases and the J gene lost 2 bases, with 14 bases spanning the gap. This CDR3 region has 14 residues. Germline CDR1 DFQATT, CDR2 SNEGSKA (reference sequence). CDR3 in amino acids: CSAREGPAAYEQYF. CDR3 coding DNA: TGCAGTGCTAGGGAGGGCCCAGCGGCCTACGAGCAGTACTTC.

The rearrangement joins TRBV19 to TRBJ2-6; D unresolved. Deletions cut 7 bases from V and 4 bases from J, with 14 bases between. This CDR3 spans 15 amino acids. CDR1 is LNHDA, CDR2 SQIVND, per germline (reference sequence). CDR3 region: CASTRTASGANVLTF. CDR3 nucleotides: TGTGCCAGTACCCGGACGGCCTCGGGGGCCAACGTCCTGACTTTC.